The 7 T cell receptor beta chains presented below share a single source sample, sequenced in a study of shared clonotypes between healthy human individuals. Profiling relied on immunoSEQ multiplex PCR, and the TCRdb table lists in-frame clones only, not all of them. Of fewer than 2.5 million clones detected, approximately 94% appear once; the ten largest clones hold around 0.4%. The sequencing sample was made of naive CD4+ T cells from PBMCs. The subset was: CD45RA+ positively selected. The receptors were sampled from a man younger than 35 in good health. Some clones in this sample may be carry-over from other donors' samples.

As regards this clone: The same CDR3 is also encoded by other DNA sequences in this sample. This chain joins TRBV20-1 and TRBJ1-6; D gene ambiguous. Deletions cut 3 bases from V and 10 bases from J, with 7 bases between. This CDR3 region has 11 residues. Germline V gene lookup returns CDR1 DFQATT and CDR2 SNEGSKA (reference sequence). The CDR3 sequence is CSASRDSPLHF. In DNA form, the CDR3 reads TGCAGTGCTAGTAGAGACTCACCCCTCCACTTT.

The chain couples TRBV7-8 to TRBJ2-7; D not resolved. CDR3 length: 13 residues. V was pared by 3 bases and J by 5 bases, with 11 bases between. CDR1 is SGHVS and CDR2 is FQNEAQ in the germline V gene. The CDR3 DNA follows: TGTGCCAGCAGCTTTTCTCGCCCGGACGAGCAGTACTTC. It encodes CASSFSRPDEQYF.

The rearrangement joins TRBV9 to TRBJ1-1; D gene ambiguous. From germline, CDR1 is SGDLS and CDR2 YYNGEE. The germline V and J ends were trimmed by 2 bases and 11 bases, with 22 bases remaining between them. There are 15 residues in the CDR3. CDR3 protein: CASSVDPRYSSRAFF. The CDR3 DNA reads as TGTGCCAGCAGCGTTGATCCCAGGTACTCATCGAGGGCTTTCTTT.

The chain uses TRBV28 and TRBJ2-3; 7 nucleotides line up with TRBD2. Trimming removed 3 bases from V and 11 bases from J; junction bases left unmatched: 14. From germline, CDR1 is MDHEN and CDR2 SYDVKM. CDR3 length: 15 amino acids. CDR3 residues: CASSFVGASGHLQYF. CDR3 coding DNA: TGTGCCAGCAGTTTTGTAGGGGCTAGCGGACATCTGCAGTATTTT.

J is TRBJ1-2 and V is TRBV2, with 7 bases that match TRBD1. V lost 8 bases to trimming and J lost 7 bases; unmatched junction nucleotides: 7. Germline loops: CDR1 SNHLY, CDR2 FYNNEI. There are 12 residues in the CDR3. The CDR3 protein is CASGQVVSGYTF. The CDR3 region has the DNA TGTGCCAGCGGACAGGTAGTATCTGGCTACACCTTC.

The J gene is TRBJ2-7, the V gene TRBV4-1; 12 bases are shared with TRBD2. With V trimmed by 4 bases and J by 3 bases, 4 bases remained unmatched. Germline V lookup: CDR1 MGHRA, CDR2 YSYEKL. This CDR3 is built from 15 residues. CDR3 loop: CASSPLLAGGYEQYF. The CDR3 coding sequence is TGCGCCAGCAGCCCCCTACTAGCGGGAGGCTACGAGCAGTACTTC.

The V gene is TRBV5-6, the J gene TRBJ2-7; tentatively, D is TRBD2 (5 bases). V was cut by 0 bases and J by 4 bases, with 11 bases left in between. CDR1 is SGHDT, CDR2 YYEEEE, per germline. CDR3 length: 14 amino acids. CDR3 bases: TGTGCCAGCAGCTTGGAACGGGGTCTTTACGAGCAGTACTTC. It codes for CASSLERGLYEQYF.